These 11 T cell receptor beta chains originate from one sample sequenced in a study of T cells expressing NK-cell markers (TCRdb year 2020). The method behind the library was 5' RACE. The run used an Illumina HiSeq 2000. Through TCRdb reprocessing, the reads give one entry per CDR3 protein sequence; DNA is omitted. The sample table gives over 350,000 distinct CDR3 sequences. Jointly, the top ten make up roughly 10% of the sample. Sequenced material: blood T cells: a sorted CD56 or NKG2C T cell subset, CD4+ or CD8+ T cells, or bulk PBMC T cells (not recorded which). The receptors here all came from a woman aged 45-60 years in good health. Donor details come from another sample of the same person, matched by shared clones.

The genes are TRBV12-3 or TRBV12-4 and TRBJ1-4; absent DNA, TCRdb's TRBD1 call cannot be checked. The CDR3 is 17 residues long. The CDR3 reads CASSLGQGQPTNEKLFF.

The V and J genes are TRBV20-1 and TRBJ2-2; the TRBD1 assignment by TCRdb is unverifiable without DNA. This CDR3 is 14 amino acids long. Germline-derived CDR1 and CDR2 are DFQATT and SNEGSKA (reference sequence). The CDR3 sequence is CSARRTAFTGELFF.

This sequence joins TRBV2 and TRBJ2-5; TCRdb's assignment of TRBD1 cannot be checked, as there is no DNA. CDR3 length: 15 residues. Per germline, CDR1 SNHLY and CDR2 FYNNEI. CDR3 region: CASSPRVVLQETQYF. Filled out from reference TRBV2 and TRBJ2-5, the complete variable domain reads EPEVTQTPSHQVTQMGQEVILRCVPISNHLYFYWYRQILGQKVEFLVSFYNNEISEKSEIFDDQFSVERPDGSNFTLKIRSTKLEDSAMYFCASSPRVVLQETQYFGPGTRLLVL.

This rearrangement joins TRBV29-1 to TRBJ1-4. The CDR3 length is 13 residues. The germline gives CDR1 SQVTM, CDR2 ANQGSEA. CDR3 amino acids: CSVPSQGNEKLFF.

This chain uses TRBV24-1 with TRBJ2-1; the D gene TCRdb calls, TRBD2, cannot be checked with no DNA. CDR3 size: 16 residues. Germline CDR1 and CDR2: KGHDR and SFDVKD. This CDR3 reads CATRKSGTSSYNEQFF.

J is TRBJ2-5 and V is TRBV12-3 or TRBV12-4. This CDR3 spans 14 amino acids. The CDR3 region is CASSFDATKETQYF.

V is TRBV29-1 and J is TRBJ2-3. This CDR3 is 11 amino acids long. Germline loops: CDR1 SQVTM, CDR2 ANQGSEA. This chain's CDR3 is CSVARTDTQYF.

V usage is TRBV20-1 and J usage is TRBJ2-1; the TRBD1 assignment by TCRdb is unverifiable without DNA. This CDR3 has 12 residues. Germline CDR1 and CDR2: DFQATT and SNEGSKA (reference sequence). This CDR3 reads CSAGGVSDEQFF.

This chain links TRBV7-7 with TRBJ2-3; without DNA, the TCRdb call of TRBD2 cannot be checked. The germline gives CDR1 SSHAT, CDR2 FNYEAQ (reference sequence). This CDR3 contains 16 residues. The CDR3: CATATGTKGPTDTQYF.

V and J are TRBV12-3 or TRBV12-4 and TRBJ2-4; TCRdb lists TRBD1, though no DNA is available to test this call. CDR3 length equals 11 residues. The CDR3 is CASERGNIQYF.

The chain employs TRBV7-8 and TRBJ1-1; as DNA is missing, the TRBD1 call by TCRdb cannot be tested. CDR1 SGHVS and CDR2 FQNEAQ come from the germline V gene. The CDR3 is 18 residues long. The CDR3 here is CASSVPRRTDKRTGEAFF.